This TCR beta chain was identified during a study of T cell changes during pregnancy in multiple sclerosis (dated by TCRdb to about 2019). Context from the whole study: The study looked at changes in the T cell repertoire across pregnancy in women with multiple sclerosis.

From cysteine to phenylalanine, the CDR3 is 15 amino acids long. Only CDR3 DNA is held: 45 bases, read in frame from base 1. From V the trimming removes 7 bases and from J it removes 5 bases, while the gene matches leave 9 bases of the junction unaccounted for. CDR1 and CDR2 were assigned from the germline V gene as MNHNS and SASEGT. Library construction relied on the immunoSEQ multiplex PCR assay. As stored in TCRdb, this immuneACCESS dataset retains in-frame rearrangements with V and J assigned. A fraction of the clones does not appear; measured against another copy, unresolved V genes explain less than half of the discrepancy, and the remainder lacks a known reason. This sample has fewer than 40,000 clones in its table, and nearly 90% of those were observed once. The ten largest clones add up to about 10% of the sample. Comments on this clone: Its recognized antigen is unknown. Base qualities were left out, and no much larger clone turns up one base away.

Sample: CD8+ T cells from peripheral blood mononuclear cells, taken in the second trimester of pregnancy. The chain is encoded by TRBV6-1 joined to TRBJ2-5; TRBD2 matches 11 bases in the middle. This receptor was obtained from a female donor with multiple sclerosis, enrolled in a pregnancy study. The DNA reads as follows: TGTGCCAGCACCAATAGCGGGAGGGCTTTTGAGACCCAGTACTTC. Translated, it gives CASTNSGRAFETQYF.